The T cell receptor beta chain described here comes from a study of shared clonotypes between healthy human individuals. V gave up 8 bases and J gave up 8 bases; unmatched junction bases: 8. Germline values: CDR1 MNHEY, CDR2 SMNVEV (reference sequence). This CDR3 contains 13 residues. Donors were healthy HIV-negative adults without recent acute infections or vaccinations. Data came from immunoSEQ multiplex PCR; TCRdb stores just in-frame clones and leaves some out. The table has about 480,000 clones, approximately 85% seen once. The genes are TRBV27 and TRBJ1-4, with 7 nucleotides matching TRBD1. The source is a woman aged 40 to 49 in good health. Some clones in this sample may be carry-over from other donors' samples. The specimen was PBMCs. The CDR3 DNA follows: TGTGCCAGCGGGACAGCAGGTCGGGAAAAACTGTTTTTT. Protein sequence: CASGTAGREKLFF.